A single sample gave rise to the 24 T cell receptor beta chains below, sequenced in a study of tumor and adjacent non-tumor tissue in lung cancer. TCRbeta libraries were built with three rounds of nested PCR, modified from ARM-PCR. One entry per CDR3 protein, called by TCRdb with MiXCR from the multiplex PCR reads. The sample has over 80,000 distinct CDR3 sequences, 75% to 85% seen once. No cell sorting was done before RNA was extracted from the tissue. The normal lung tissue was taken more than 3 cm from the tumor edge. The specimen sequenced was distant non-tumor lung tissue. These receptors originate from a man aged 60-69 years with small cell lung cancer.

This clonotype was detected many times. The chain combines TRBV29-1 with TRBJ2-1; D may be TRBD1 (7 bases). The germline V gene has CDR1 SQVTM and CDR2 ANQGSEA. The CDR3 consists of 15 residues. Trimming left V 4 bases short and J 5 bases short, with 18 bases between. CDR3 sequence: CSVVSQGGSNNEQFF. Written as DNA, the CDR3 is TGCAGCGTTGTGAGTCAGGGGGGTTCGAACAATGAGCAGTTCTTC.

This clonotype has just one count. A read error may explain this, as a much larger clone is one base away. CDR3 sequence: CASRGQGETWELFF. For the CDR3, the DNA is TGTGCCAGCAGGGGACAGGGCGAAACCTGGGAGCTGTTTTTT. The V call is TRBV28, the J call TRBJ2-2; TRBD1 matches 9 bases. The CDR3 length is 14 residues. The V gene end was trimmed by 6 bases and the J gene end by 9 bases; junction bases not matched to a gene: 8. The germline V gene encodes CDR1 MDHEN and CDR2 SYDVKM.

A word on this clonotype: One end of the junction varies from germline; a read error may be responsible. The chain combines TRBV4-2 with TRBJ2-1; the match to TRBD2 covers 9 bases. Germline CDR1 LGHNA, CDR2 YNFKEQ. The CDR3 runs 20 residues. The CDR3 DNA sequence: TGTGCCAGTAGCCAAGACCCCGGGACTAGCAGGAGGGCCCTCCACAATGAGCAGTTCTTC. Its protein product is CASSQDPGTSRRALHNEQFF.

A remark on this clonotype: One end of the junction does not line up with germline, which may come from a read error. V usage is TRBV5-4 and J usage is TRBJ1-1; weak D call: TRBD1 (6 bases). The germline CDR1 and CDR2 sequences are SGHNT and YYREEE (reference sequence). CDR3 size: 16 residues. The CDR3 region has the DNA TGTGCCAGCAGCGGGCGGACAGTGCTTGGGAACACTGAAGCCTTCTTT. It yields the protein CASSGRTVLGNTEAFF.

With respect to this clonotype: This may come from a read error, since a much larger clone is one base off. The V gene is TRBV7-9, the J gene TRBJ2-1, with TRBD2 matching over 16 bases. Germline values: CDR1 SEHNR, CDR2 FQNEAQ (reference sequence). This CDR3 is built from 20 residues. The CDR3 DNA is TGTGCCAGCAGCTCTGGGACTAGCGGGAGGGCCGATATTCGGTACAATGATCAGTTCTTC. Residues: CASSSGTSGRADIRYNDQFF. Based on the CDR3 plus reference TRBV7-9 and TRBJ2-1, the full variable domain is DTGVSQNPRHKITKRGQNVTFRCDPISEHNRLYWYRQTLGQGPEFLTYFQNEAQLEKSRLLSDRFSAERPKGSFSTLEIQRTEQGDSAMYLCASSSGTSGRADIRYNDQFFGPGTRLTVL.

Concerning this clonotype: One junction end does not reproduce the germline sequence, and a read error may be involved. The DNA for the CDR3 is TGTGCCAGCAGTTCGGGACAAGGGACCGAGGAGCTGTTTTTT. Translating gives CASSSGQGTEELFF. The chain links TRBV6-5 to TRBJ2-2; D is possibly TRBD1 (6 bases). The CDR3 spans 14 residues. Germline lookup yields CDR1 MNHEY and CDR2 SVGAGI.

This clonotype was counted only a few times. One end of the junction is discordant with germline, which a read error may explain. The V gene is TRBV6-2 or TRBV6-3, the J gene TRBJ2-1, with D possibly being TRBD2 (5 bases). The CDR3 is 16 amino acids. The germline V gene encodes CDR1 MNHEY and CDR2 SVGEGT. CDR3 residues: CASSLRAGGSYDEQFF. The CDR3 DNA follows: TGTGCCAGCAGCCTCCGAGCAGGAGGTTCCTACGATGAGCAGTTCTTC.

As to this clonotype: The CDR3 ends on some other residue instead of the conserved phenylalanine or tryptophan, so this is likely a read error. This rearrangement joins TRBV6-6 to TRBJ1-5; no definite D call. The CDR3 runs to 13 residues. The V gene's germline CDR1 is MNHNY and CDR2 SVGAGI (reference sequence). CDR3 in amino acids: CAIGLYSNQPQHI. Here the CDR3 DNA reads TGTGCTATCGGACTATATAGCAATCAGCCCCAGCATATT.

Comment on this clonotype: The germline gene is not matched at one end of the junction; a read error may be the cause. This sequence joins TRBV6-2 or TRBV6-3 and TRBJ2-7; the D is unclear. This CDR3 spans 18 amino acids. Germline lookup yields CDR1 MNHEY and CDR2 SVGEGT. CDR3 bases: TGTGCCAGCAGTTACTCGATTACCTCATTGACGAGATCCTACGAGCGGTACTTC. Its translation is CASSYSITSLTRSYERYF.

Of note for this clonotype: This may come from a read error, since a much larger clone is one base off. The chain carries TRBV20-1 and TRBJ2-1, with 9 bases lining up with TRBD2. Germline lookup yields CDR1 DFQATT and CDR2 SNEGSKA (reference sequence). The CDR3 runs to 13 residues. J gave up 8 bases and V 3 bases, and 5 bases lay outside the gene matches. Written as DNA, the CDR3 is TGCAGTGCTAGTGGCGGGAGGGGGTATGAGCAGTTCTTC. Amino acid sequence: CSASGGRGYEQFF.

Details on this clonotype: A much larger clonotype is one base distant, so this may be a read error. In this CDR3 the conserved last residue, phenylalanine or tryptophan, is missing, so a read error is likely. The V call is TRBV7-9, the J call TRBJ1-5; TRBD1 matches 9 bases. The CDR3 has 12 amino acids. The V gene end was trimmed by 5 bases and the J gene end by 10 bases; junction bases not matched to a gene: 3. The V gene's germline CDR1 is SEHNR and CDR2 FQNEAQ (reference sequence). CDR3 bases: TGTGCCAGCAGCCGGACAGGGGAACCCCAGCATTCT. This encodes CASSRTGEPQHS.

In nucleotides, the CDR3 is TGTGCCAGCAGCTTGGACCCGGCGGGAGGGGTTACAGATACGCAGTATTTT. Residues: CASSLDPAGGVTDTQYF. V and J are TRBV11-2 and TRBJ2-3; 9 positions match TRBD2. Germline CDR1 reads SGHAT; CDR2 reads FQNNGV. The ends lost 3 bases at V and 3 bases at J; junction bases unmatched: 10. The CDR3 consists of 17 residues.

Only a few counts were recorded for this clonotype. A much larger clone sits a single nucleotide away, making a read error possible. The chain has TRBV10-3 and TRBJ2-2, with 7 bases that match TRBD2. The CDR3 sequence is 14 residues long. V dropped 7 bases and J dropped 4; count of bases not matched to a gene: 6. Germline V CDR1 and CDR2: ENHRY, SYGVKD. The CDR3 loop is CAINSGSVTGELFF. CDR3 sequence (DNA): TGTGCCATCAATAGCGGGTCGGTCACCGGGGAGCTGTTTTTT.

This clonotype was detected only once. One end of the junction is discordant with germline, which a read error may explain. The V gene is TRBV11-2, the J gene TRBJ2-5; D could derive from TRBD1 or TRBD2 (5 bases each). Germline-derived CDR1 and CDR2 are SGHAT and FQNNGV. The CDR3 is 13 residues long. The CDR3 DNA is TGTGCCAGCAGCTTAGGGATCAAAGGGACCCAATACTTC. Its translation is CASSLGIKGTQYF.

With regard to this clonotype: Just one base apart from a much larger clone, this may be a read error. J is TRBJ1-4 and V is TRBV7-9, with no clear D. Germline V gene lookup returns CDR1 SEHNR and CDR2 FQNEAQ (reference sequence). V lost 0 bases and J 5 bases, leaving 7 bases between the germline ends. This CDR3 comprises 14 residues. The CDR3 nucleotides are TGTGCCAGCAGCTTAGCGGGAGAAAATGAAAAACTGTTTTTT. Protein: CASSLAGENEKLFF.

This clonotype was picked up many times. The J gene is TRBJ2-1, the V gene TRBV12-3 or TRBV12-4; a weak D match, TRBD2 (5 bases). CDR3 length: 14 residues. Between the trimmed V and J ends, which lost 0 bases and 5 bases, there was a span of 8 bases. DNA of the CDR3: TGTGCCAGCAGTTTAGCGGGAGAAGACAATGAGCAGTTCTTC. Amino acid sequence: CASSLAGEDNEQFF.

For this clonotype: This could be a read error, since a much larger clone is one nucleotide away. The rearrangement links TRBV30 to TRBJ2-1, with a possible D match to TRBD2 (5 bases). This CDR3 comprises 13 residues. Germline V CDR1 and CDR2: GTSNPN, SVGIG (reference sequence). Trimming removed 7 bases at V and 5 bases at J, with 15 bases between. CDR3 loop: CASKRKGNNEQFF. For the CDR3, the DNA is TGTGCCTCTAAGCGGAAGGGCAACAATGAGCAGTTCTTC.

This clonotype was observed a single time. The junction does not match germline at one end; this may be a read error. The CDR3 sequence is CASSGSGTSGNRSVANVLTF. The DNA of the CDR3 is TGCGCCAGCAGTGGGTCGGGTACTAGCGGTAACCGCTCTGTGGCCAACGTCCTGACTTTC. The chain uses TRBV10-2 and TRBJ2-6; 8 nucleotides align to TRBD2. Germline V gene data show CDR1 as WSHSY and CDR2 as SAAADI. CDR3 length: 20 amino acids.

The rearrangement uses TRBV5-1 and TRBJ2-1, with 8 bases matching TRBD1. Germline V gives CDR1 SGHRS, CDR2 YFSETQ. J was trimmed by 13 bases and V by 1 base; bases with no gene match: 13. The CDR3 is 15 amino acids. The CDR3 DNA follows: TGCGCCAGCAGCTTGATCACAGGGGGGCAAGGTGACCAGTTCTTC. This sequence encodes CASSLITGGQGDQFF. Filled out from reference TRBV5-1 and TRBJ2-1, the complete variable domain reads KAGVTQTPRYLIKTRGQQVTLSCSPISGHRSVSWYQQTPGQGLQFLFEYFSETQRNKGNFPGRFSGRQFSNSRSEMNVSTLELGDSALYLCASSLITGGQGDQFFGPGTRLTVL.

With regard to this clonotype: The junction and the germline gene differ at one end; a read error may be behind it. This sequence joins TRBV12-3 or TRBV12-4 and TRBJ2-3; 7 positions match TRBD2. The CDR3 sequence is 19 residues long. CDR3 region: CASSLKRTSGSAASDMQYF. CDR3 nucleotide sequence: TGTGCCAGCAGTTTGAAGCGGACTAGTGGGAGTGCGGCATCAGATATGCAGTATTTT.

Points on this clonotype: Given a much more abundant clone one base away, this may be a read error. The V gene is TRBV7-9, the J gene TRBJ1-4; no reliable D call. This CDR3 has 15 amino acids. Germline V lookup: CDR1 SEHNR, CDR2 FQNEAQ (reference sequence). The V end lost 1 base, the J end lost 5 bases, and 11 bases lay between the germline ends. This CDR3 reads CASSLGQQRNEKLFF. CDR3 nucleotides: TGTGCCAGCAGCTTAGGGCAGCAGCGGAATGAAAAACTGTTTTTT.

Concerning this clonotype itself: Since no conserved phenylalanine or tryptophan closes the CDR3, a read error is the likely cause. The DNA is left out, because the CDR3 cannot be placed on it with certainty; the CDR3 is given as TCRdb lists it. This chain links TRBV4-2 with TRBJ2-2. The CDR3 length equals 16 residues, ends included. The V gene's germline CDR1 is LGHNA and CDR2 YNFKEQ. The CDR3 region is CASSHDLRANNGELFY.

As regards this clonotype: In this CDR3 the conserved last residue, phenylalanine or tryptophan, is missing, so a read error is likely. The chain is built from TRBV11-2 and TRBJ2-1; possibly TRBD1 for D (6 bases). Germline V gives CDR1 SGHAT, CDR2 FQNNGV. CDR3 size: 14 residues. This CDR3 reads CASSLVTGYNEQFL. DNA for the CDR3: TGTGCCAGCAGCTTAGTCACAGGGTACAATGAACAGTTCTTA.

This clonotype was seen ten or more times. This chain connects TRBV20-1 to TRBJ2-2; the D is unclear. With 3 bases removed from V and 4 bases from J, the gap between germline ends came to 18 bases. CDR3 length equals 16 residues. Germline CDR1 reads DFQATT; CDR2 reads SNEGSKA (reference sequence). The CDR3 region has the DNA TGCAGTGCTAGTTACTCCTCAGCTTTGAGCACCGGGGAGCTGTTTTTT. Residues: CSASYSSALSTGELFF.